A selection of T cell receptor beta chains follows, all from one sample in a study of shared T cell receptors in the human thymus. Assay used: immunoSEQ multiplex PCR; TCRdb lists only in-frame clones, some missing. Of almost 550,000 clones listed, approximately 80% are singletons. The data also belong to a second study, concerning human thymus T cells.

Sequencing used thymocytes. The receptors originated from a boy in the first two years of life with a congenital heart defect. Each CDR3 is given with its conserved first and last residue. D genes are given only for firm matches. Size is stated for part of the rows, as once, few or many counts, or as a class when the clone is expanded.

abundance	v_gene	len	d_gene	j_gene	CDR3aa	CDR3nt
few	TRBV13	14	-	TRBJ1-2	CASSRTAENYGYTF	TGTGCCAGCAGCCGGACAGCGGAGAACTATGGCTACACCTTC
-	TRBV15	15	-	TRBJ2-7	CATSRGGTGRNEQYF	TGTGCCACCAGCCGGGGGGGGACAGGGAGGAACGAGCAGTACTTC
-	TRBV25-1	15	TRBD2	TRBJ2-2	CASSEGTSRTGELFF	TGTGCCAGCAGTGAAGGGACTAGCCGGACCGGGGAGCTGTTTTTT
-	TRBV5-6	13	-	TRBJ2-5	CASSLGSIETQYF	TGTGCCAGCAGCTTAGGTAGCATAGAGACCCAGTACTTC
-	TRBV7-9	14	-	TRBJ1-5	CASSLVEVNQPQHF	TGTGCCAGCAGCTTAGTAGAGGTCAATCAGCCCCAGCATTTT
-	TRBV11-3	16	-	TRBJ1-3	CASSQAGSHSGNTIYF	TGTGCCAGCAGCCAAGCGGGGTCCCACTCTGGAAACACCATATATTTT
-	TRBV13	15	TRBD1	TRBJ2-7	CASSLGAAGGYEQYF	TGTGCCAGCAGCTTAGGGGCGGCAGGGGGCTACGAGCAGTACTTC
few	TRBV5-6	14	-	TRBJ1-2	CASSICGLNYGYTF	TGTGCCAGCAGCATTTGTGGACTGAACTATGGCTACACCTTC
-	TRBV11-3	15	TRBD2	TRBJ2-3	CASSLTGGPKDTQYF	TGTGCCAGCAGCTTAACGGGAGGGCCAAAAGATACGCAGTATTTT
-	TRBV7-8	15	TRBD2	TRBJ2-2	CASSWGLAGAGELFF	TGTGCCAGCAGCTGGGGACTAGCGGGAGCTGGGGAGCTGTTTTTT
-	TRBV4-1	16	-	TRBJ1-1	CASSPGEADSNTEAFF	TGCGCCAGCAGCCCCGGAGAGGCCGATTCGAACACTGAAGCTTTCTTT
-	TRBV27	16	TRBD2	TRBJ2-3	CASSLLAGSSTDTQYF	TGTGCCAGCAGTTTATTAGCGGGGAGTAGCACAGATACGCAGTATTTT
-	TRBV10-1	14	TRBD1	TRBJ1-4	CASSVDRINEKLFF	TGCGCCAGCAGTGTGGACAGGATTAATGAAAAACTGTTTTTT
-	TRBV5-6	14	-	TRBJ2-1	CASSSRQVAFGQFF	TGTGCCAGCAGCTCTAGACAGGTGGCGTTTGGGCAGTTCTTC
-	TRBV10-1	14	TRBD2	TRBJ2-7	CANKRLAGVYEQYF	TGCGCCAACAAGAGACTAGCGGGAGTCTACGAGCAGTACTTC
-	TRBV27	15	-	TRBJ1-4	CASSFRGGGNEKLFF	TGTGCCAGCAGTTTTCGCGGGGGAGGTAATGAAAAACTGTTTTTT
-	TRBV30	18	-	TRBJ1-4	CAWKHPSPRTGYDEKLFF	TGTGCCTGGAAGCATCCTAGCCCCCGAACAGGGTACGATGAAAAACTGTTTTTT
-	TRBV14	15	TRBD1	TRBJ2-7	CASSQKTGARHEQYF	TGTGCCAGCAGCCAGAAGACAGGGGCGCGCCACGAGCAGTACTTC
-	TRBV7-2	15	TRBD2	TRBJ2-7	CASTPGTSGYYEQYF	TGTGCCAGCACCCCGGGGACTAGCGGTTATTACGAGCAGTACTTC
-	TRBV23-1	13	-	TRBJ2-7	CASPQGGPYEQYF	TGCGCCAGCCCCCAAGGGGGACCCTACGAGCAGTACTTC
-	TRBV2	13	-	TRBJ2-7	CASRGDSSYEQYF	TGTGCCAGCAGGGGCGACAGCTCCTACGAGCAGTACTTC
few	TRBV15	15	-	TRBJ1-2	CATSRDFQGRVGYTF	TGTGCCACCAGCAGAGATTTCCAGGGAAGAGTTGGCTACACCTTC